Listed below are T cell receptor beta chains from one sample, sequenced in a study of T cell responses to AZD1222 COVID-19 vaccine. TCRdb's copy holds only in-frame clones and misses some; the assay was immunoSEQ multiplex PCR. Of 150,000 to 160,000 clones in the sample, 85% to 90% are singletons; the top ten hold about 9%. The sequencing here drew on peripheral blood, taken 28 days after the second AZD1222 dose. The receptors shown here come from an adult who received the AZD1222 COVID-19 vaccine. Each CDR3 is given with its conserved first and last residue. Fields, in order: CDR3 length, J gene, V gene, CDR3 protein.

16 TRBJ2-2 TRBV6-2/TRBV6-3 CASSRAGAPNTGELFF
12 TRBJ2-7 TRBV7-2 CASSSTAYEQYF
16 TRBJ2-1 TRBV5-4 CASSLAETRTSNEQFF
13 TRBJ1-3 TRBV18 CASSSGTGNTIYF
16 TRBJ2-2 TRBV4-3 CASSQDEGWGTGELFF
13 TRBJ1-4 TRBV7-9 CASSLGVSGKLFF
17 TRBJ1-1 TRBV18 CASSPLGTGGWSTEAFF
14 TRBJ2-7 TRBV4-1 CASSRTVNSYEQYF
15 TRBJ1-5 TRBV6-5 CASSYSRTDNQPQHF
13 TRBJ2-7 TRBV25-1 CAGHRQDSYEQYF
16 TRBJ2-3 TRBV19 CASSTSSRPPTDTQYF
13 TRBJ1-5 TRBV7-8 CASSLAPVRPQHF
14 TRBJ2-1 TRBV6-2/TRBV6-3 CASSLPTGYNEQFF
14 TRBJ2-1 TRBV24-1 CATSITSGINEQFF
14 TRBJ2-7 TRBV29-1 CSVFAGTGIYEQYF
18 TRBJ2-6 TRBV7-8 CASSPRDRGFTGANVLTF
16 TRBJ2-1 TRBV7-9 CASSSSPPSEGNEQFF
13 TRBJ2-5 TRBV7-2 CASSLLGRETQYF
13 TRBJ2-1 TRBV28 CASRPGGAGEQFF
14 TRBJ1-4 TRBV18 CASSLQARKEKLFF
18 TRBJ2-6 TRBV6-1 CASSEVPTGGSGANVLTF
13 TRBJ2-7 TRBV27 CATRLVVSHEQYF